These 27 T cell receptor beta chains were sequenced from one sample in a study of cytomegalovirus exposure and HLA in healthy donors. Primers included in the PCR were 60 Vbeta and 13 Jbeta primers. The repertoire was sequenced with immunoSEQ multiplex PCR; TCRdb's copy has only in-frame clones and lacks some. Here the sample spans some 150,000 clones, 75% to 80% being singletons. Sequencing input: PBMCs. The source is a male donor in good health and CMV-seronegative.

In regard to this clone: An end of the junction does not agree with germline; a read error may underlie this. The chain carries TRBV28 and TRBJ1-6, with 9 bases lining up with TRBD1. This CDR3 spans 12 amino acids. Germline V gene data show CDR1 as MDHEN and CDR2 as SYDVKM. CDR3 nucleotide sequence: TGTGCCAGCAGCCCAACCCGGGACAGGGAAACCTTT. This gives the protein CASSPTRDRETF.

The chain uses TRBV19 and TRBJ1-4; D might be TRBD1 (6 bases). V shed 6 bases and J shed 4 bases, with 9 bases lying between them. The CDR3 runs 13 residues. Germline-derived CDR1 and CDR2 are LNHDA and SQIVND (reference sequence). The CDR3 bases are TGTGCCAGTAGCCCAGGGGTTAATGAAAAACTGTTTTTT. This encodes CASSPGVNEKLFF.

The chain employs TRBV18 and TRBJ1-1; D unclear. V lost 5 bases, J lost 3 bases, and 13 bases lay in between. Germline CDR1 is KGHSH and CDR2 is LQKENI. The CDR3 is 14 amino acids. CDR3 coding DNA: TGTGCCAGCTCAGAGGGCTGGCGGGACACTGAAGCTTTCTTT. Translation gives CASSEGWRDTEAFF.

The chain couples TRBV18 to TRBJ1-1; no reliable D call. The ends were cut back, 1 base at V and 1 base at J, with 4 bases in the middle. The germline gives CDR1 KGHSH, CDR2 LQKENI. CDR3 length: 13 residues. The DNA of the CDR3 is TGTGCCAGCTCACCACAGCAGAACACTGAAGCTTTCTTT. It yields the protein CASSPQQNTEAFF.

CDR3 protein: CASVRMGGDGYTF. Written as DNA, the CDR3 is TGTGCCAGCGTAAGAATGGGCGGGGATGGCTACACCTTC. The chain couples TRBV6-6 to TRBJ1-2; D remains unclear. Trimming removed 8 bases at V and 6 bases at J, with 16 bases between. Germline V gene data show CDR1 as MNHNY and CDR2 as SVGAGI (reference sequence). CDR3 length equals 13 residues.

CDR3 protein: CASSYSATQTDRIKGNTIYF. The CDR3 DNA is TGTGCCAGCAGTTACTCGGCAACGCAGACAGACAGGATTAAGGGAAACACCATATATTTT. The rearrangement joins TRBV6-7 to TRBJ1-3; tentatively, D is TRBD1 (6 bases). TRBV6-7 is labeled an ORF, and its function is uncertain. V shed 0 bases and J shed 4 bases, with 25 bases lying between them. The CDR3 is 20 amino acids.

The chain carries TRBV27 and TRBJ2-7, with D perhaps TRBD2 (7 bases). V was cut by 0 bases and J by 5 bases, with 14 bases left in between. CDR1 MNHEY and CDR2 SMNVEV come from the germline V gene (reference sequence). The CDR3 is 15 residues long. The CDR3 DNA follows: TGTGCCAGCAGTTTATCGGGGGGGCGCGGGGACGAGCAGTACTTC. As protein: CASSLSGGRGDEQYF.

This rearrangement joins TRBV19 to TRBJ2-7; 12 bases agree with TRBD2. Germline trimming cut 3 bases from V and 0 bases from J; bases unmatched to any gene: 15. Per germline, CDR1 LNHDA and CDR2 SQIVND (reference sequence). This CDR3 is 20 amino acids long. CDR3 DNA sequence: TGTGCCAGTAGTATCCGTATTGGACTAGCGGGACGAACCGACTCCTACGAGCAGTACTTC. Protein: CASSIRIGLAGRTDSYEQYF.

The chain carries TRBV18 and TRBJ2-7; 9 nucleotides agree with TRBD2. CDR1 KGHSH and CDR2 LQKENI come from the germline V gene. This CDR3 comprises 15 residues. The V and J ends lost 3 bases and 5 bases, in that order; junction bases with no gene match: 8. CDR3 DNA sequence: TGTGCCAGCTCACCGGGGGCGGGAGGGGCGGACGAGCAGTACTTC. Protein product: CASSPGAGGADEQYF.

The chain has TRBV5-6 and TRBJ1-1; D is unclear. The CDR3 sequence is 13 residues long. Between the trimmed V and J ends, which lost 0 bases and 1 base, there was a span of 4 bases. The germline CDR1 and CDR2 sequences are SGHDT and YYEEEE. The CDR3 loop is CASSLAKNTEAFF. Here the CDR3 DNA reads TGTGCCAGCAGCTTGGCCAAGAACACTGAAGCTTTCTTT. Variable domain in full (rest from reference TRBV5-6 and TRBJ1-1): DAGVTQSPTHLIKTRGQQVTLRCSPKSGHDTVSWYQQALGQGPQFIFQYYEEEERQRGNFPDRFSGHQFPNYSSELNVNALLLGDSALYLCASSLAKNTEAFFGQGTRLTVV.

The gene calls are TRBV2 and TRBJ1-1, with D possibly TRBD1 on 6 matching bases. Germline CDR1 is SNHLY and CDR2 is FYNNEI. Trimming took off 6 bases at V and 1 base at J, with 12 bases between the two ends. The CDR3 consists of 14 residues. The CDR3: CASRADRENTEAFF. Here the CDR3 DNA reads TGTGCCAGCAGGGCGGACAGAGAGAACACTGAAGCTTTCTTT.

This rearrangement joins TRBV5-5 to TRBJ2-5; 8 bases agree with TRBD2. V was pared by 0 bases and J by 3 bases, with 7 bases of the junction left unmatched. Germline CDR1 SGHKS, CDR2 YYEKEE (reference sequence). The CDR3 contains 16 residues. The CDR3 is CASSLEWTSLKETQYF. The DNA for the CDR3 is TGTGCCAGCAGCTTGGAGTGGACTAGCTTAAAAGAGACCCAGTACTTC.

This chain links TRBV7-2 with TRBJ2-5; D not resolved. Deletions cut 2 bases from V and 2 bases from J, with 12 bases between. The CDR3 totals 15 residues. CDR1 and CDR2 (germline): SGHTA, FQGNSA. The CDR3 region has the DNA TGTGCCAGCAGCTTATCCTGGCCTCAACAAGAGACCCAGTACTTC. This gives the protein CASSLSWPQQETQYF. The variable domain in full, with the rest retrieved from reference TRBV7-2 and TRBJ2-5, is GAGVSQSPSNKVTEKGKDVELRCDPISGHTALYWYRQSLGQGLEFLIYFQGNSAPDKSGLPSDRFSAERTGGSVSTLTIQRTQQEDSAVYLCASSLSWPQQETQYFGPGTRLLVL.

The CDR3 protein is CASSEAGGALDYGYTF. For the CDR3, the DNA is TGTGCCAGCAGTGAGGCTGGGGGGGCGCTTGACTATGGCTACACCTTC. This rearrangement joins TRBV2 to TRBJ1-2; tentatively, D is TRBD1 (6 bases). V gave up 3 bases and J gave up 3 bases, with 17 bases separating them. This CDR3 contains 16 residues. CDR1 is SNHLY, CDR2 FYNNEI, per germline.

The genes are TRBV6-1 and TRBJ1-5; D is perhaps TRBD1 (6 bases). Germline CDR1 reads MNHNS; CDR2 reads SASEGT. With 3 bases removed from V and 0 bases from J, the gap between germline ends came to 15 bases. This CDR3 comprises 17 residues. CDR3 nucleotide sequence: TGTGCCAGCAGTGACGCAGGGGCCCGAAATAGCAATCAGCCCCAGCATTTT. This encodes CASSDAGARNSNQPQHF.

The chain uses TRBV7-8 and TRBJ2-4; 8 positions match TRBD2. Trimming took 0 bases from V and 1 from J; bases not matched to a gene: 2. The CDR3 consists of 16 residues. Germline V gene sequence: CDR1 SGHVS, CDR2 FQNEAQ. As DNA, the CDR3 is TGTGCCAGCAGCTTAGCTAGCGGGATGGCCAAAAACATTCAGTACTTC. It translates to CASSLASGMAKNIQYF.

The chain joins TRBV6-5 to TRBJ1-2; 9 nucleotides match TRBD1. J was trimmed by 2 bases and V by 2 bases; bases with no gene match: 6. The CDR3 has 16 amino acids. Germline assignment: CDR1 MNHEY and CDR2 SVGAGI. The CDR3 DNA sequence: TGTGCCAGCAGTTACGGAGAGACAGGGGGAAACTATGGCTACACCTTC. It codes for CASSYGETGGNYGYTF.

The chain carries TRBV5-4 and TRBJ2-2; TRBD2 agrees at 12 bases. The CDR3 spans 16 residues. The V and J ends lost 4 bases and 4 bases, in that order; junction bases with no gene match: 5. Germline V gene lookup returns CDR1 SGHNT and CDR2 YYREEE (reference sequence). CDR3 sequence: CASSPGLAGLTGELFF. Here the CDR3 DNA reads TGTGCCAGCAGCCCCGGACTAGCGGGGCTCACCGGGGAGCTGTTTTTT.

CDR3 protein: CASSLEAGAGPNYGYTF. DNA of the CDR3: TGTGCCAGCAGCTTAGAGGCGGGGGCAGGGCCTAACTATGGCTACACCTTC. V gene TRBV7-6 combines with J gene TRBJ1-2; possible D gene TRBD1, 6 bases. This CDR3 comprises 17 residues. Germline lookup yields CDR1 SGHVS and CDR2 FNYEAQ. The V and J ends lost 1 base and 0 bases respectively, with 15 bases between them.

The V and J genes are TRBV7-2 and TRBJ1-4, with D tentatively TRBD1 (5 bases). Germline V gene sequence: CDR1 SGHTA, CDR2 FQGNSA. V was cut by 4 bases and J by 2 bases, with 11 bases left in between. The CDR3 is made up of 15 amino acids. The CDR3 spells CASSSSGNTNEKLFF. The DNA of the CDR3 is TGTGCCAGCAGCTCCTCAGGGAACACTAATGAAAAACTGTTTTTT.

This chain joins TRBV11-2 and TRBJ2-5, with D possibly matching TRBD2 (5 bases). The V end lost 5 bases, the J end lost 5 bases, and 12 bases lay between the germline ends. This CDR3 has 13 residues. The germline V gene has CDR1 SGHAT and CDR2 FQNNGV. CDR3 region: CASSLRPGETQYF. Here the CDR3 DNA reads TGTGCCAGCAGCCTAAGACCGGGGGAGACCCAGTACTTC.

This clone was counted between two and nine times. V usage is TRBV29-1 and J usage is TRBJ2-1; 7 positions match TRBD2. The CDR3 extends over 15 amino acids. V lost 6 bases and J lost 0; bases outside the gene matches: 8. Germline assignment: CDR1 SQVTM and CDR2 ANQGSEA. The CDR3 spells CSVGAGVSSYNEQFF. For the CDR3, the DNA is TGCAGCGTCGGTGCGGGGGTTAGCTCCTACAATGAGCAGTTCTTC.

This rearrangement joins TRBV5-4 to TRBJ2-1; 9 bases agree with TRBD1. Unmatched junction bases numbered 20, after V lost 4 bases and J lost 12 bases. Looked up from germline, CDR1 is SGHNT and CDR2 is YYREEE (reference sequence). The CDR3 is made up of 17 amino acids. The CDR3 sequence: CASSHLLSGQGSIGQFF. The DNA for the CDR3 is TGTGCCAGCAGCCACCTCCTGTCGGGACAGGGCAGTATTGGGCAGTTCTTC.

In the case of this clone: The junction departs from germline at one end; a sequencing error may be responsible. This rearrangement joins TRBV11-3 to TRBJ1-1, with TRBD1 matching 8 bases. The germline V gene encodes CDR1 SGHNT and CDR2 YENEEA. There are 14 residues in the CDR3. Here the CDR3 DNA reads TGTGCCGGCAGCCTTGACAGGGGGAACACTGAAGCTTTCTTT. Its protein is CAGSLDRGNTEAFF.

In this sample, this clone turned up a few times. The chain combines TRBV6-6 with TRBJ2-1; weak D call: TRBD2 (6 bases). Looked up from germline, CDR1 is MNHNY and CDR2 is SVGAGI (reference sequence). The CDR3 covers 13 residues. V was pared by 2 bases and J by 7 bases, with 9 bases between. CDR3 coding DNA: TGTGCCAGCAGTTACACGACTAGGAATGAGCAGTTCTTC. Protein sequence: CASSYTTRNEQFF.

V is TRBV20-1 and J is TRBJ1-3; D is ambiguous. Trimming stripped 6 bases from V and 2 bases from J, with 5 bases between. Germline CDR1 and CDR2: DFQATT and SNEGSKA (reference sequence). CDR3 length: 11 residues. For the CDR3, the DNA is TGCAGTGCACTTACTGGAAACACCATATATTTT. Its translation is CSALTGNTIYF.

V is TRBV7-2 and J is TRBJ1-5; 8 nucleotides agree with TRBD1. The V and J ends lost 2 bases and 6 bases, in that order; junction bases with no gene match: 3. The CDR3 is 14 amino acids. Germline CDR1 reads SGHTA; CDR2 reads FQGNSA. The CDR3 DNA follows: TGTGCCAGCAGCTTAAACAGGGGGGTTCAGCCCCAGCATTTT. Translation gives CASSLNRGVQPQHF. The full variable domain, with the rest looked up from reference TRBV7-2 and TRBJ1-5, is GAGVSQSPSNKVTEKGKDVELRCDPISGHTALYWYRQSLGQGLEFLIYFQGNSAPDKSGLPSDRFSAERTGGSVSTLTIQRTQQEDSAVYLCASSLNRGVQPQHFGDGTRLSIL.